This T cell receptor beta chain was sequenced for a study of cytomegalovirus exposure and HLA in healthy donors. Germline CDR1 GTSNPN, CDR2 SVGIG (reference sequence). The CDR3 is 13 amino acids. Losses at the gene ends were 3 bases for V and 10 bases for J; bases not matched to a gene: 4. Amplification used 60 Vbeta primers and 13 Jbeta primers. The assay was immunoSEQ multiplex PCR, and TCRdb's table has in-frame clones only and misses some. This table has fewer than 200,000 clones, around 80% appearing once. Sequencing was performed on PBMCs. The chain is built from TRBV30 and TRBJ1-6, with 9 positions matching TRBD1. The source of this sequence is a woman in her fifties or sixties in good health and CMV-seropositive. The CDR3 region is CAWRGQGGSPLHF. The CDR3 nucleotides read TGTGCCTGGAGGGGACAGGGCGGATCACCCCTCCACTTT.